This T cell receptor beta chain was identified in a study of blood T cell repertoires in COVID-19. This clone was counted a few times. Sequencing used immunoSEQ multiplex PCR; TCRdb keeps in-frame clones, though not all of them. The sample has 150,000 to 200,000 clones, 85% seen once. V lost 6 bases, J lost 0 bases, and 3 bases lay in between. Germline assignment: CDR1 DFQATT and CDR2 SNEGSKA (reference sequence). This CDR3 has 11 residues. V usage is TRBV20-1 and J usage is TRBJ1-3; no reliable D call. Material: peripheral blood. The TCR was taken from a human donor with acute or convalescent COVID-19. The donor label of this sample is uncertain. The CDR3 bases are TGCAGTGCCGTCTCTGGAAACACCATATATTTT. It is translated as CSAVSGNTIYF.